Shown below are 17 T cell receptor beta chains from a single sample sequenced in a study of blood T cells in healthy people across ages. Alongside a J-beta primer mix, a sample-barcoded 5' primer served in a second PCR lasting about 7 to 11 cycles. TCRdb independently ran MiXCR on the 5' RACE reads; one entry per CDR3 protein. The sample has hundreds of thousands of distinct CDR3 sequences, under 80% seen once. Source material: blood. These receptors came from a man between 25 and 39 years old in good health.

This chain links TRBV20-1 with TRBJ1-1, with TRBD1 identical over 7 bases. Losses at the gene ends were 6 bases for V and 1 base for J; bases not matched to a gene: 11. Germline V lookup: CDR1 DFQATT, CDR2 SNEGSKA (reference sequence). This CDR3 contains 15 residues. DNA for the CDR3: TGCAGTGCATCCCTATCCGGACAGGCGAACACTGAAGCTTTCTTT. Residues: CSASLSGQANTEAFF.

J is TRBJ1-2 and V is TRBV15, with unresolved D. The CDR3 is 15 amino acids. Germline CDR1 and CDR2: LNHNV and YYDKDF (reference sequence). V lost 3 bases, J lost 4 bases, and 15 bases lay in between. The DNA for the CDR3 is TGTGCCACCAGCAGCCCCGGAAACAGCCTCTATGGCTACACCTTC. Translated, it gives CATSSPGNSLYGYTF.

This rearrangement joins TRBV20-1 to TRBJ2-1; D is uncertain. Germline V lookup: CDR1 DFQATT, CDR2 SNEGSKA (reference sequence). The CDR3 is 13 residues long. The V end was cut by 0 bases, the J end by 6 bases, with 9 bases between. CDR3 residues: CSARDVLSNEQFF. The CDR3 nucleotides are TGCAGTGCTAGAGATGTACTCTCCAATGAGCAGTTCTTC.

The rearrangement links TRBV21-1 to TRBJ1-5; no DNA check was done on the table's D call, TRBD1. TRBV21-1 is noted as a pseudogene. The CDR3 totals 16 residues. This CDR3 is CASGRAGGCRDQPQHF. The CDR3 DNA reads TGTGCCAGCGGGAGGGCAGGGGGCTGTCGGGATCAGCCCCAGCATTTT.

Only a few counts were recorded for this clonotype. The rearrangement links TRBV29-1 to TRBJ2-5; weak D call: TRBD1 (5 bases). Germline loops: CDR1 SQVTM, CDR2 ANQGSEA. This CDR3 has 12 amino acids. Trimming cost V 7 bases and J 5 bases, with 14 bases left between them. CDR3 coding DNA: TGCAGCGCAACAGGATACTTGGAGACCCAGTACTTC. It specifies CSATGYLETQYF. Based on the CDR3 plus reference TRBV29-1 and TRBJ2-5, the full variable domain is SAVISQKPSRDICQRGTSLTIQCQVDSQVTMMFWYRQQPGQSLTLIATANQGSEATYESGFVIDKFPISRPNLTFSTLTVSNMSPEDSSIYLCSATGYLETQYFGPGTRLLVL.

The rearrangement links TRBV9 to TRBJ2-4; 8 bases fit TRBD2. The tail of the sequence fits TRBJ2-7 better, so the J call may be wrong. Germline assignment: CDR1 SGDLS and CDR2 YYNGEE. CDR3 length: 15 residues. The DNA of the CDR3 is TGTGCCAGCAGCGTAGTAGCGGGGCAAGTGCACGAGCAGTACTTC. This gives the protein CASSVVAGQVHEQYF.

The chain recombines TRBV29-1 with TRBJ2-2; D remains unclear. Germline loops: CDR1 SQVTM, CDR2 ANQGSEA. V was cut by 6 bases and J by 5 bases, with 7 bases left in between. This CDR3 has 11 residues. The chain's CDR3 is CSVLETGELFF. CDR3 sequence (DNA): TGCAGCGTCCTCGAAACCGGGGAGCTGTTTTTT.

The chain employs TRBV12-3 or TRBV12-4 and TRBJ2-7; TRBD1 might be the D (7 bases). The V end was cut by 4 bases, the J end by 6 bases, with 13 bases between. This CDR3 contains 13 residues. The CDR3: CASSSQGGLEQYF. As DNA, the CDR3 is TGTGCCAGCAGTTCCCAGGGGGGTCTCGAGCAGTACTTC.

The CDR3, as DNA: TGTGCCAGCACTCCCTACCTCCGGGTAGGGTATAATTCACCCCTCCACTTT. It is translated as CASTPYLRVGYNSPLHF. The V call is TRBV27, the J call TRBJ1-6; D is unresolved. CDR1 is MNHEY and CDR2 is SMNVEV in the germline V gene (reference sequence). The germline V and J ends were trimmed by 7 bases and 4 bases, with 20 bases remaining between them. There are 17 residues in the CDR3.

The chain carries TRBV7-2 and TRBJ2-7; D possibly corresponds to TRBD2 (6 bases). The CDR3 runs 15 residues. Trimming stripped 5 bases from V and 3 bases from J, with 17 bases between. Per the germline V gene, CDR1 is SGHTA and CDR2 is FQGNSA. The CDR3 loop reads CASSPPRVSGYEQYF. The CDR3 DNA is TGTGCCAGCAGCCCGCCGAGGGTTAGCGGCTACGAGCAGTACTTC.

The chain has TRBV10-3 and TRBJ2-1; D is possibly TRBD1 or TRBD2 (6 bases each). The CDR3 length is 15 residues. The V end was cut by 10 bases, the J end by 10 bases, with 26 bases between. Germline-derived CDR1 and CDR2 are ENHRY and SYGVKD. CDR3 nucleotides: TGTGCCACTACGGGGGTACAGGGTCGCTCCTACGAGCAGTTCTTC. This gives the protein CATTGVQGRSYEQFF.

This chain links TRBV28 with TRBJ2-4; D might be TRBD1 (6 bases). This CDR3 spans 16 amino acids. Trimming cost V 5 bases and J 6 bases, with 20 bases left between them. Germline CDR1 is MDHEN and CDR2 is SYDVKM. For the CDR3, the DNA is TGTGCCAGCAGTACACAGGGTGAGGGGTCGGTAAACATTCAGTACTTC. This gives the protein CASSTQGEGSVNIQYF.

This chain joins TRBV7-2 and TRBJ2-5, with D possibly being TRBD2 (5 bases). The CDR3 sequence is 12 residues long. Germline V gives CDR1 SGHTA, CDR2 FQGNSA. V was pared by 5 bases and J by 7 bases, with 11 bases between. This chain's CDR3 is CASSRSRGTQYF. The CDR3 DNA follows: TGTGCCAGCAGCAGGTCTCGGGGGACCCAGTACTTC.

This clonotype came up once. The rearrangement links TRBV4-3 to TRBJ2-1, with D perhaps TRBD1 or TRBD2 (5 bases each). The CDR3 contains 15 residues. The germline V gene encodes CDR1 LGHNA and CDR2 YSLEER. Trimming left V 0 bases short and J 11 bases short, with 17 bases between. The CDR3 DNA reads as TGCGCCAGCAGCCAAGACTATGGCGTTTGGGACCAGCAGTTCTTC. It translates to CASSQDYGVWDQQFF.

This clonotype was found a few times. The V gene is TRBV20-1, the J gene TRBJ1-4; possible D gene TRBD1, 5 bases. The length of the CDR3 is 13 residues. V gave up 1 base and J gave up 3 bases, with 6 bases separating them. Per germline, CDR1 DFQATT and CDR2 SNEGSKA (reference sequence). CDR3 sequence: CSARGRANEKLFF. The CDR3 coding sequence is TGCAGTGCTAGAGGCAGGGCTAATGAAAAACTGTTTTTT.

CDR3 loop: CASSLEVSGGSEQYF. The CDR3 DNA sequence: TGTGCCAGCAGCTTAGAGGTTAGCGGGGGGAGCGAGCAGTACTTC. The chain combines TRBV7-2 with TRBJ2-7; TRBD2 aligns across 10 bases. With 1 base clipped from V and 6 bases from J, the junction kept 6 bases outside the gene matches. The germline gives CDR1 SGHTA, CDR2 FQGNSA. The CDR3 covers 15 residues.

This clonotype occurred a few times. The rearrangement joins TRBV7-3 to TRBJ2-1, with D perhaps matching TRBD1 or TRBD2 (5 bases each). Trimming took 4 bases from V and 12 from J, leaving 10 bases between them. CDR3 length equals 11 residues. Germline V gene sequence: CDR1 SGHTA, CDR2 FQGTGA. This CDR3 is CASSSEGRQFF. The CDR3 nucleotides read TGTGCCAGCAGCTCAGAGGGGCGGCAGTTCTTC.